The T cell receptor (beta chain) described here comes from a study of low-dose radiotherapy and immunotherapy resistance in tumors. Study details: Participants in Cohort 1 were administered 0.5 Gy per fraction at 2-week intervals, to a cumulative dose of 6.5 Gy. Intravenous administration to patients comprised nivolumab at 240 mg every two weeks and ipilimumab at 1 mg/kg every six weeks.

TRAV- and TRBV-specific primers, spanning alpha and beta chains, primed first-strand cDNA. TCRs were put through 15 to 25 PCR cycles of amplification with Phusion. A constant-region primer and the V-primer adapter served as the primer pair. TCRdb reprocessed the reads via MiXCR and lists one record per CDR3 protein. The sample holds fewer than 90,000 distinct CDR3 sequences, over 15% seen once. The time point here: before trial treatment. Donors were dosed with nivolumab and ipilimumab; they also received aspirin, low-dose cyclophosphamide and low-dose radiotherapy. All eligible patients presented with advanced solid tumors that contained no tumor-infiltrating lymphocytes. The V segment lost 2 bases and the J segment 7 bases; nucleotides outside the gene matches: 6. Per the germline V gene, CDR1 is GTSNPN and CDR2 is SVGIG (reference sequence). The CDR3 contains 13 residues. This clonotype occurred many times.

The sequence was collected from a male donor with prostate cancer. The V and J genes are TRBV30 and TRBJ1-2; TRBD1 matches at 8 bases. The specimen was PBMCs, collected before treatment. CDR3 coding DNA: TGTGCCTGGAGTCCACAGGGGGAAGTTGGCTACACCTTC. It codes for CAWSPQGEVGYTF.